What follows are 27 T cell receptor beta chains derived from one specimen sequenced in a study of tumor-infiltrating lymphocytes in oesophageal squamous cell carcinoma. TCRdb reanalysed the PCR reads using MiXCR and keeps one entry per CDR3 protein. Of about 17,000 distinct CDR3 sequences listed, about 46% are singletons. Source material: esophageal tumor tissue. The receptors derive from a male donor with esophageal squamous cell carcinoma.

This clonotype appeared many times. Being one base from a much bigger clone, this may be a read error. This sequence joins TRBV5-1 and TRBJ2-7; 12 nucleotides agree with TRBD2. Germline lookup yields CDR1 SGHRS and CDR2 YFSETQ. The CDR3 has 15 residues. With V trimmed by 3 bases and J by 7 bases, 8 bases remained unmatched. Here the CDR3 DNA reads TGCGCCAGCAGCTGGGGGACTAGCGGGTTGAATGAGCAGTACTTC. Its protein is CASSWGTSGLNEQYF.

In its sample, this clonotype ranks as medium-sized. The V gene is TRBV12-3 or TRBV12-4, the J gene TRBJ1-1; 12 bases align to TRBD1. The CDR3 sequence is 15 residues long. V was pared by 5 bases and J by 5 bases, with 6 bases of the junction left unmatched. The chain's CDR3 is CASSAPGQGATEAFF. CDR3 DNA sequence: TGTGCCAGCAGTGCCCCGGGACAGGGGGCGACTGAAGCTTTCTTT.

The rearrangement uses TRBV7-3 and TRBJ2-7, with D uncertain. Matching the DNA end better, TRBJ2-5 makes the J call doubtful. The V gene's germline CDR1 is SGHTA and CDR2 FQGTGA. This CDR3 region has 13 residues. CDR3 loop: CASSPARSETQYF. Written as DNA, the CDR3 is TGTGCCAGCAGCCCTGCTAGATCCGAGACCCAGTACTTC.

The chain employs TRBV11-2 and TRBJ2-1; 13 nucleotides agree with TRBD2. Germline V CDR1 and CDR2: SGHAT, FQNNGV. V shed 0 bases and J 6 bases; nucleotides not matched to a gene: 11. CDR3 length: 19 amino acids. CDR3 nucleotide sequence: TGTGCCAGCAGCTTAGACGCCGGGACTAGCGGGAAGGGGGGCAATGAGCAGTTCTTC. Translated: CASSLDAGTSGKGGNEQFF.

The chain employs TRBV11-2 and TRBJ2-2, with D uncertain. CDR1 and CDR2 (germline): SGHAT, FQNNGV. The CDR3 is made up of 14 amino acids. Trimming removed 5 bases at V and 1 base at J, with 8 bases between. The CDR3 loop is CASSRNRNTGELFF. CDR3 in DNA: TGTGCCAGCAGCCGCAACAGGAACACCGGGGAGCTGTTTTTT. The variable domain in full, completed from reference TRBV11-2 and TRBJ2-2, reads EAGVAQSPRYKIIEKRQSVAFWCNPISGHATLYWYQQILGQGPKLLIQFQNNGVVDDSQLPKDRFSAERLKGVDSTLKIQPAKLEDSAVYLCASSRNRNTGELFFGEGSRLTVL.

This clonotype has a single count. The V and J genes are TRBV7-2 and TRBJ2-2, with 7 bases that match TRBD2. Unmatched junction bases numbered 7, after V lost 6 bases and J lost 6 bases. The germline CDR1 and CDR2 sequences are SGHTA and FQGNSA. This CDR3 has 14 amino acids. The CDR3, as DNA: TGTGCCAGCAGTCCTGTAGCGGGTCCCGGGGAGCTGTTTTTT. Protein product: CASSPVAGPGELFF.

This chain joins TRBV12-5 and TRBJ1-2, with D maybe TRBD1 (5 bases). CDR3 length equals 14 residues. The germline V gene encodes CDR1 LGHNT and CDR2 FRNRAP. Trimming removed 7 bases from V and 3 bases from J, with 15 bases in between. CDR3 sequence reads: CASAPDGTYYGYTF. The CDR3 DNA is TGTGCTAGTGCCCCCGACGGGACGTACTATGGCTACACCTTC. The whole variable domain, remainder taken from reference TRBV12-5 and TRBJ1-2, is DARVTQTPRHKVTEMGQEVTMRCQPILGHNTVFWYRQTMMQGLELLAYFRNRAPLDDSGMPKDRFSAEMPDATLATLKIQPSEPRDSAVYFCASAPDGTYYGYTFGSGTRLTVV.

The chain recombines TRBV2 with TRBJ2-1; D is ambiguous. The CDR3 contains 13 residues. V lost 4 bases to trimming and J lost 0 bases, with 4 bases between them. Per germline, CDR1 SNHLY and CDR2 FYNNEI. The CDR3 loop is CASSVGSYNEQFF. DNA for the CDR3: TGTGCCAGCAGTGTAGGCTCCTACAATGAGCAGTTCTTC.

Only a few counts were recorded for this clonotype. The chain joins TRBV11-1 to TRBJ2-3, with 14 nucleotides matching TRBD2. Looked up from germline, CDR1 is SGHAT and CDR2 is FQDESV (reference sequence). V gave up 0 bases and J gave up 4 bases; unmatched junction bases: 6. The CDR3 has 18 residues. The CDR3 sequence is CASSLAGLAGGAADTQYF. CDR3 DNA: TGTGCCAGCAGCTTAGCTGGACTAGCGGGAGGTGCCGCAGATACGCAGTATTTT.

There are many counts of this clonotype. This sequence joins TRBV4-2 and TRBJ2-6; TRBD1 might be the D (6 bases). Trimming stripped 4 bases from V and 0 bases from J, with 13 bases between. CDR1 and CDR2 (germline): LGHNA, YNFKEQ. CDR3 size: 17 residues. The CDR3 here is CASSLSKGDSGANVLTF. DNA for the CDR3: TGTGCCAGCAGCCTCAGCAAGGGGGACTCTGGGGCCAACGTCCTGACTTTC.

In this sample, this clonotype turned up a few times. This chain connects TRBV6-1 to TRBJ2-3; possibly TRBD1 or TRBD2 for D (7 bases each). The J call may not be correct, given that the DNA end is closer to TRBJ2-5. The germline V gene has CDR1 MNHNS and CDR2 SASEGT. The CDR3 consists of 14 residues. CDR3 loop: CASSAGGGGETQYF. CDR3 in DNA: TGTGCCAGCAGTGCCGGGGGAGGGGGCGAGACCCAGTACTTC.

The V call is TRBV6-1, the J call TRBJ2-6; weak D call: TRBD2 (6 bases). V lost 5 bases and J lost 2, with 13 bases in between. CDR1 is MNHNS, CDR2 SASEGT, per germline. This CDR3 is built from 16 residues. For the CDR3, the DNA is TGTGCCAGCAGTTACGCGCGGGGCGCTGGGGCCAACGTCCTGACTTTC. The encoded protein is CASSYARGAGANVLTF.

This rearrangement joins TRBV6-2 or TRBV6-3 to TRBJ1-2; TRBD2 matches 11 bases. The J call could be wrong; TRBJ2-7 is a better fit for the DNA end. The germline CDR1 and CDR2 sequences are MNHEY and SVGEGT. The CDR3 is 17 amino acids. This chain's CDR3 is CASRTTSGRVGVYEQYF. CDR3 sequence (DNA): TGTGCCAGCAGGACCACTAGCGGGAGAGTTGGGGTTTACGAGCAGTACTTC.

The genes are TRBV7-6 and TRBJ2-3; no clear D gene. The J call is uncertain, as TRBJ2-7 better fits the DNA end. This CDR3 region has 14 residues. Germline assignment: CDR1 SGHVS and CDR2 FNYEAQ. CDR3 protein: CASSSYLVSYEQYF. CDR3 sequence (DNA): TGTGCCAGCAGCTCGTATTTGGTGTCCTACGAGCAGTACTTC.

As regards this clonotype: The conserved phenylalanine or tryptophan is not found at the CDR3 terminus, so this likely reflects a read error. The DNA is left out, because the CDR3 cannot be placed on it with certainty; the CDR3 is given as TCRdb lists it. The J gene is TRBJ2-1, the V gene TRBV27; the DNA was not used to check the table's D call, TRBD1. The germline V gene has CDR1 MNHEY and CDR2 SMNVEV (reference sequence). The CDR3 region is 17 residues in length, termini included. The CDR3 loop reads CASSPREGLNYGYTFGS.

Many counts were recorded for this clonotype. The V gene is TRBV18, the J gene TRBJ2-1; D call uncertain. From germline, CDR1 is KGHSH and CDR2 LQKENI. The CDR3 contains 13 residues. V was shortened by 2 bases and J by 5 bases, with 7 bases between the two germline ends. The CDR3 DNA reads TGTGCCAGCTCACCAACGCATAACAATGAGCAGTTCTTC. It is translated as CASSPTHNNEQFF.

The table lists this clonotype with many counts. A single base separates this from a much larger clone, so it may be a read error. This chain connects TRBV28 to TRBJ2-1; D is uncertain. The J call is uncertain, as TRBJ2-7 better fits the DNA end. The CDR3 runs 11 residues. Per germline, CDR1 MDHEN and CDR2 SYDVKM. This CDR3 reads CASRIYNEQYF. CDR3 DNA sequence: TGTGCCAGCAGAATATACAATGAGCAGTACTTC.

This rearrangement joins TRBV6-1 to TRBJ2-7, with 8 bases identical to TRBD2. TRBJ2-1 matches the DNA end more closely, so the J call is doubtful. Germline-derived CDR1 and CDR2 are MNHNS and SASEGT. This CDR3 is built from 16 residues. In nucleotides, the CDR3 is TGTGCCAGCAGTGAATCCTCCAGCGGGGGTTACAATGAGCAGTTCTTC. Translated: CASSESSSGGYNEQFF.

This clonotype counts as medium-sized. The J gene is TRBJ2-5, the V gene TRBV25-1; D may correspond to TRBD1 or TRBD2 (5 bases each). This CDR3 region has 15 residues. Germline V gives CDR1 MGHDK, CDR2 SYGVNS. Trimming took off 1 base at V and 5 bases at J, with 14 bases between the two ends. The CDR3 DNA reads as TGTGCCAGCAGTGAATCTTCATCGGGGACCGAGACCCAGTACTTC. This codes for CASSESSSGTETQYF.

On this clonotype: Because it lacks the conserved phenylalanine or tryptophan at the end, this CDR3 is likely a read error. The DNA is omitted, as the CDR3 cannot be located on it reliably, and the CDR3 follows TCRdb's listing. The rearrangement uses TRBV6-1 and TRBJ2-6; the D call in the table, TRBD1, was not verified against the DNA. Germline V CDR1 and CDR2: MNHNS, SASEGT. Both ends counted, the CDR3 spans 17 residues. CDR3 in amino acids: CASSTTGRRLATQYFGA.

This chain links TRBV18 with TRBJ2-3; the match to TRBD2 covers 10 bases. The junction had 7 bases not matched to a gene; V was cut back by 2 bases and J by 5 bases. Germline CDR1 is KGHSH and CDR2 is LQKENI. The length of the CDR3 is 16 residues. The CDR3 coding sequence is TGTGCCAGCTCACCAAAGGCTAGCGGGAGTGTAGATACGCAGTATTTT. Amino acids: CASSPKASGSVDTQYF.

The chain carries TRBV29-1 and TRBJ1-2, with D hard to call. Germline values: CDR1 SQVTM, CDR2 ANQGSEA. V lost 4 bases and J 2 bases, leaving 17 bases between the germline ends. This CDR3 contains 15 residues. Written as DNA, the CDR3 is TGCAGCGTTGGGGGTGGATTAGGTACGAACTATGGCTACACCTTC. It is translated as CSVGGGLGTNYGYTF. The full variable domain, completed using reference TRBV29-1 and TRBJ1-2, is SAVISQKPSRDICQRGTSLTIQCQVDSQVTMMFWYRQQPGQSLTLIATANQGSEATYESGFVIDKFPISRPNLTFSTLTVSNMSPEDSSIYLCSVGGGLGTNYGYTFGSGTRLTVV.

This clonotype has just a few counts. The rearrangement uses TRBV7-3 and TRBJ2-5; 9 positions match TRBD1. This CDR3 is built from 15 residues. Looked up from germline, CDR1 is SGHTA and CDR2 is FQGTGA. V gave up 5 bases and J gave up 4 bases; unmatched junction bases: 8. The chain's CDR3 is CASSGDRGGIETQYF. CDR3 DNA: TGTGCCAGCAGCGGCGACAGGGGGGGAATAGAGACCCAGTACTTC.

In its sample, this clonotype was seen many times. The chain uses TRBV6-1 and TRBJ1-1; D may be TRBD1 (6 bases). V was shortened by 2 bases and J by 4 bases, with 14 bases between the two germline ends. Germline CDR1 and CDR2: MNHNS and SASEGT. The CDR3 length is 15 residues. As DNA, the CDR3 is TGTGCCAGCAGTGAACCCCCAGGGGCTACCACTGAAGCTTTCTTT. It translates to CASSEPPGATTEAFF.

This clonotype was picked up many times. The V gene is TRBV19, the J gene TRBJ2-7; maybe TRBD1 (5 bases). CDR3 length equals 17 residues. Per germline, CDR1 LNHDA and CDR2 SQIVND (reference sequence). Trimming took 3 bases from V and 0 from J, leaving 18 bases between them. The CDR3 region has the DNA TGTGCCAGTAGTATGGATCGATCAGGGTACCCCTCCTACGAGCAGTACTTC. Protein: CASSMDRSGYPSYEQYF.

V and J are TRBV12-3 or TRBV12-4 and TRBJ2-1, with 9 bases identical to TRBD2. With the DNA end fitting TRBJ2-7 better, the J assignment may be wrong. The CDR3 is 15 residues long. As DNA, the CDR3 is TGTGCCAGCAGTTTAAGCAGCGGGGGGTCCTACGAGCAGTACTTC. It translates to CASSLSSGGSYEQYF.

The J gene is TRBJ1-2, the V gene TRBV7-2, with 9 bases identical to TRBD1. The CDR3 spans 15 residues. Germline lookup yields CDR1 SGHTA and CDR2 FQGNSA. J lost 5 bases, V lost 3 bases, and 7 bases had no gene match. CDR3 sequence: CASSLYRDREYGYTF. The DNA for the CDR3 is TGTGCCAGCAGCTTGTACAGGGACAGGGAATATGGCTACACCTTC.